This T cell receptor beta chain appears in the sequencing data of a study of blood T cell repertoires in COVID-19. Study-wide context: Acute and convalescent COVID-19 specimens originated in the United States, Italy and Spain. Sources were T cells, B-cell-depleted T cells, or PBMCs; the material itself was cDNA or gDNA.

Per the original data handling: Nucleated cell counts were estimated from reference gene primer amplification. The table came from immunoSEQ multiplex PCR; TCRdb's copy has only in-frame clones and leaves some out. That table furnishes V, J and clone size, whereas the DNA furnished D and trimming. This sample yields about 230,000 clones, of which more than 70% are seen a single time; roughly 2.6% belongs to the top ten. This clone was seen a single time. The CDR3 consists of 13 residues. The germline V gene has CDR1 MNHEY and CDR2 SVGEGT. Trimming shortened V by 5 bases and J by 6 bases, and 11 bases separated the two germline ends.

The rearrangement links TRBV6-2 or TRBV6-3 to TRBJ1-5; D might be TRBD1 (5 bases). Material for sequencing was peripheral blood. The sequence derives from a woman in her fifties or sixties with acute or convalescent COVID-19. The CDR3 reads CASSKNRGQPQHF. In nucleotides, the CDR3 is TGTGCCAGCAGTAAAAATAGGGGTCAGCCCCAGCATTTT.